This T cell receptor beta chain appears in the sequencing data of a study of shared clonotypes between healthy human individuals. V dropped 3 bases and J dropped 2 bases, with 14 bases sitting between them. The CDR3 consists of 15 residues. CDR1 and CDR2 (germline): SGHRS, YFSETQ. Sequencing used immunoSEQ multiplex PCR; TCRdb keeps in-frame clones, though not all of them. This table holds more than 2 million clones, over 85% found once. This clone was observed a single time. The chain joins TRBV5-1 to TRBJ2-5, with D tentatively TRBD2 (6 bases). The source material was naive CD4+ T cells sorted from blood. Subset meaning: CD45RA+ positively selected. The source is a young man in good health. This chain's CDR3 is CASSSLGGVQETQYF. CDR3 sequence (DNA): TGCGCCAGCAGCTCACTTGGCGGGGTACAAGAGACCCAGTACTTC.